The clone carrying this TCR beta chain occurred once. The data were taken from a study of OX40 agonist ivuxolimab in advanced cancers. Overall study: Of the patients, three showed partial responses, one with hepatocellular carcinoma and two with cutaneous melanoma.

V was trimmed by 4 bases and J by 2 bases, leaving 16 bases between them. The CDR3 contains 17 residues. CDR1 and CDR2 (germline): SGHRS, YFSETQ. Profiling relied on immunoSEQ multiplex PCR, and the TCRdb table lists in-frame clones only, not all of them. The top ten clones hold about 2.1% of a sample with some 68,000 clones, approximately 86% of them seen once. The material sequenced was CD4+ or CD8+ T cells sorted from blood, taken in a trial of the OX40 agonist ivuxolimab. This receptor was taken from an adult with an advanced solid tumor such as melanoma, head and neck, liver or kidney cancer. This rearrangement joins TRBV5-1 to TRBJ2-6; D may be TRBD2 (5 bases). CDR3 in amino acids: CASSIGLLAAGANVLTF. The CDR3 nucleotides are TGCGCCAGCAGCATAGGACTCCTTGCTGCTGGGGCCAACGTCCTGACTTTC.